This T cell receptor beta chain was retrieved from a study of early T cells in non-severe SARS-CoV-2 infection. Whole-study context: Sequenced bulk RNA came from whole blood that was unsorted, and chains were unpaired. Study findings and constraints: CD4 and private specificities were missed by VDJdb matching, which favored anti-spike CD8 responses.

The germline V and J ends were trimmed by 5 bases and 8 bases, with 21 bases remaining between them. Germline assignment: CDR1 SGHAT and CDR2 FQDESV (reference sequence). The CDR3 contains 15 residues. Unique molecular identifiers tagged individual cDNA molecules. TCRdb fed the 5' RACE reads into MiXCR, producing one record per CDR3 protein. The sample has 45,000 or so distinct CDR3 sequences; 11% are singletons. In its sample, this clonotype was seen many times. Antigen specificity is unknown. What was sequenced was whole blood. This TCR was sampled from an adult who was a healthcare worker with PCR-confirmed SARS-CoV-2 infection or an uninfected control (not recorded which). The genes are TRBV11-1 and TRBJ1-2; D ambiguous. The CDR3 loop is CASSTSSGLFYGYTF. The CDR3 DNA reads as TGTGCCAGCAGCACCTCTTCTGGACTGTTTTACGGCTACACCTTC. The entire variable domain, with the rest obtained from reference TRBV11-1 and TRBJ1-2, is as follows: EAEVAQSPRYKITEKSQAVAFWCDPISGHATLYWYRQILGQGPELLVQFQDESVVDDSQLPKDRFSAERLKGVDSTLKIQPAELGDSAMYLCASSTSSGLFYGYTFGSGTRLTVV.